Detailed here is one T cell receptor (beta chain). Its antigen remains unknown. Healthy bone marrow donors supplied every sample. Use of 60 Vbeta and 13 Jbeta primers characterized the PCR. TCRdb's table, derived via immunoSEQ multiplex PCR, lists solely in-frame clones and lacks some. The data contain about 160,000 clones, roughly 80% of them singletons. This entry is derived from a study of cytomegalovirus exposure and HLA in healthy donors. Overall study: As released early, the data held approximately 80 million unique TCRs from HLA-typed donors. Overall study results and limits: Researchers reportedly found TCR beta sequences accurately predicted most subjects' HLA-A and HLA-B alleles.

The CDR3 runs to 15 residues. Germline CDR1 MNHNY, CDR2 SVGAGI (reference sequence). Trimming left V 6 bases short and J 8 bases short, with 20 bases between. V usage is TRBV6-6 and J usage is TRBJ2-1; a weak D match, TRBD2 (6 bases). The source is a young man in good health and CMV-seronegative. Sequencing was carried out using PBMCs. In DNA, the CDR3 is TGTGCCAGCAGCCAAACGAGGCCCCGGGGGTATGAGCAGTTCTTC. Its translation is CASSQTRPRGYEQFF.